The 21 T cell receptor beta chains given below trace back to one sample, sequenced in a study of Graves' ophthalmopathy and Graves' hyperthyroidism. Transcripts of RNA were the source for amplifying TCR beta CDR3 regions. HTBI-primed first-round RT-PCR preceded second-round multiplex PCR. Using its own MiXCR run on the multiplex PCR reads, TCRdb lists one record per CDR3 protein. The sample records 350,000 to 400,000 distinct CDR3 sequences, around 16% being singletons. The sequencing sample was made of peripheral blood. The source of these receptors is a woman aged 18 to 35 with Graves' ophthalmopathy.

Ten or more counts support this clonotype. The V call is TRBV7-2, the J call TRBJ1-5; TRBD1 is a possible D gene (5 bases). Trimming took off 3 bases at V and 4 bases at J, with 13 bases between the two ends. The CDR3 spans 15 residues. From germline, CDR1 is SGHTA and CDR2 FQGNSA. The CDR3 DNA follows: TGTGCCAGCAGCTTGGGGCTACAGAAAAATCAGCCCCAGCATTTT. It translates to CASSLGLQKNQPQHF.

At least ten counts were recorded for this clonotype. The CDR3 region has the DNA TGTGCCAGTAGTATAGCGTCCGGCAGCCCCCAGCCCCAGCATTTT. Encoded protein: CASSIASGSPQPQHF. V is TRBV19 and J is TRBJ1-5; D unclear. CDR1 and CDR2 from the germline V gene are LNHDA and SQIVND (reference sequence). The ends were cut back, 1 base at V and 7 bases at J, with 14 bases in the middle. This CDR3 region has 15 residues.

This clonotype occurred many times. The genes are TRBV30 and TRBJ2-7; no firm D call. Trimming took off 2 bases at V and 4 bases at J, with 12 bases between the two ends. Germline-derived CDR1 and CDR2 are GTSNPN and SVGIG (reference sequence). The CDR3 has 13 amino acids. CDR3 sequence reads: CAWSPKGTYEQYF. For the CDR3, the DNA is TGTGCCTGGAGTCCCAAGGGAACATACGAGCAGTACTTC. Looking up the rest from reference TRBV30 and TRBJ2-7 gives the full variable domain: SQTIHQWPATLVQPVGSPLSLECTVEGTSNPNLYWYRQAAGRGLQLLFYSVGIGQISSEVPQNLSASRPQDRQFILSSKKLLLSDSGFYLCAWSPKGTYEQYFGPGTRLTVT.

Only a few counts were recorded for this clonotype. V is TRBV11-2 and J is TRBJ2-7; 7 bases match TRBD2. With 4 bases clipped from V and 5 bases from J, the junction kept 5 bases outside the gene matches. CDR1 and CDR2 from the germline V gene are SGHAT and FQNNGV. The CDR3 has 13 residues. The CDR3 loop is CASSWGGAHEQYF. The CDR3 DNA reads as TGTGCCAGCAGCTGGGGAGGGGCCCACGAGCAGTACTTC.

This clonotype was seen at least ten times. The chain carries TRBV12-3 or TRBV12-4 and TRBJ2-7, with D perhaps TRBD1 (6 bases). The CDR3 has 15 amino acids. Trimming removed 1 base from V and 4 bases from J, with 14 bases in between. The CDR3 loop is CASSLGSGDWYEQYF. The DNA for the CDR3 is TGTGCCAGCAGTTTAGGGTCAGGGGATTGGTACGAGCAGTACTTC.

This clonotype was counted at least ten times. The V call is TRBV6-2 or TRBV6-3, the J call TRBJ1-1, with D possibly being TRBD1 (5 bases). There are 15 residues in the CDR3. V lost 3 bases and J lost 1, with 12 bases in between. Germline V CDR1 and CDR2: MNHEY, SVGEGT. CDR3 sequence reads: CASSYQGQRNTEAFF. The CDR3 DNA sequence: TGTGCCAGCAGTTATCAGGGTCAGAGGAACACTGAAGCTTTCTTT.

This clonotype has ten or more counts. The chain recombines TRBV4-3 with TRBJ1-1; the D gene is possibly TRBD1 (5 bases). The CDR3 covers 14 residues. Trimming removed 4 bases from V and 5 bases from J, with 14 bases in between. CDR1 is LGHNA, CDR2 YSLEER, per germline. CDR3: CASSPPNRLTEAFF. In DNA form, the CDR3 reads TGCGCCAGCAGCCCCCCCAACAGGTTGACTGAAGCTTTCTTT.

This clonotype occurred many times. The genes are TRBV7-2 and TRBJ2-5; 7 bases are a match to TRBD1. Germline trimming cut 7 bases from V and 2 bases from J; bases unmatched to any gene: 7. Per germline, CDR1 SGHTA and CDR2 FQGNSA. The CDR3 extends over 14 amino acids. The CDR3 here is CASNRDSSQETQYF. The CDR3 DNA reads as TGTGCCAGCAACCGGGACAGTTCACAAGAGACCCAGTACTTC.

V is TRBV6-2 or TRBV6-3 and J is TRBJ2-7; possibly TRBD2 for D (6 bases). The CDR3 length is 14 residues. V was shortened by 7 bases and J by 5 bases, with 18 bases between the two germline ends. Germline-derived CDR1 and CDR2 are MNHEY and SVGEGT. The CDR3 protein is CASTLPGLFHEQYF. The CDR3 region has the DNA TGTGCCAGCACTTTGCCGGGACTCTTCCACGAGCAGTACTTC.

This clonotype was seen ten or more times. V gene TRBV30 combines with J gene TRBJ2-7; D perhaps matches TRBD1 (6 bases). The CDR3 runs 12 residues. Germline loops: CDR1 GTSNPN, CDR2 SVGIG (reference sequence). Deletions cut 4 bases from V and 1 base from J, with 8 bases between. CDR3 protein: CAWKGGSYEQYF. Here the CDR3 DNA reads TGTGCCTGGAAAGGGGGATCCTACGAGCAGTACTTC. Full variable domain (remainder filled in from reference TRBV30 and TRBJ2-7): SQTIHQWPATLVQPVGSPLSLECTVEGTSNPNLYWYRQAAGRGLQLLFYSVGIGQISSEVPQNLSASRPQDRQFILSSKKLLLSDSGFYLCAWKGGSYEQYFGPGTRLTVT.

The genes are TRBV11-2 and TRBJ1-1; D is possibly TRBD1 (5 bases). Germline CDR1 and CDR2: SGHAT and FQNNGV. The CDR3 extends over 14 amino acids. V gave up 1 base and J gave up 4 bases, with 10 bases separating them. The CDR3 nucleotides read TGTGCCAGCAGCTTAGTAGCCAGGGCCACTGAAGCTTTCTTT. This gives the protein CASSLVARATEAFF.

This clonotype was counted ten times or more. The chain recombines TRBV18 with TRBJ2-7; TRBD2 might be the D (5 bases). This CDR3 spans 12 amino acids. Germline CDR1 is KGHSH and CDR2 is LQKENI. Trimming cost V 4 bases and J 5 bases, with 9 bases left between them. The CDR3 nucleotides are TGTGCCAGCTCACAGGGAGAAAACGAGCAGTACTTC. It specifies CASSQGENEQYF.

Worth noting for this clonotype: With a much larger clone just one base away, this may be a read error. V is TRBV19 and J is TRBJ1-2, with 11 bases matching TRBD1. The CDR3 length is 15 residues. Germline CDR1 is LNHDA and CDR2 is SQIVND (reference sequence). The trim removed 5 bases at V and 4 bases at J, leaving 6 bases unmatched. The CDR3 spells CASSATGTGGYGYTF. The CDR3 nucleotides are TGTGCCAGTAGTGCGACCGGGACAGGGGGCTATGGCTACACCTTC.

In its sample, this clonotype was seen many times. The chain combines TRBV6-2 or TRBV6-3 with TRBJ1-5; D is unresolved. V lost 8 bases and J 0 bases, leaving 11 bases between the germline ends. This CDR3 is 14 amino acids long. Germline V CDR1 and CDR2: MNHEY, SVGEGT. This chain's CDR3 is CASLRPYSNQPQHF. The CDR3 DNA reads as TGTGCCAGCCTTAGACCCTATAGCAATCAGCCCCAGCATTTT.

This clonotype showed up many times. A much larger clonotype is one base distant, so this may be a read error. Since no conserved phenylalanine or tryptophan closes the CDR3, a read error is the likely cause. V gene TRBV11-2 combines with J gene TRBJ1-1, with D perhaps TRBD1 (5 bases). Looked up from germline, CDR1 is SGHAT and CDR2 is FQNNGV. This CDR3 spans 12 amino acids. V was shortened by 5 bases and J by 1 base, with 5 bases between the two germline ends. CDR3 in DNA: TGTGCCAGCAGCCAGGGGAACACTGAAGCTTTCCTT. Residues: CASSQGNTEAFL.

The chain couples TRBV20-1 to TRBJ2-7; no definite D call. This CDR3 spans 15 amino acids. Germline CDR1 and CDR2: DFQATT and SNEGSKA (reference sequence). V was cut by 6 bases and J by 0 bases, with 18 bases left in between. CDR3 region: CSAWAAAVPSYEQYF. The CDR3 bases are TGCAGTGCCTGGGCCGCAGCCGTCCCCTCCTACGAGCAGTACTTC.

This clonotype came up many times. Here the CDR3 reads CASSLRRGGDPGIQYF. CDR3 DNA: TGTGCCAGCTCCCTCCGGAGAGGGGGCGACCCGGGGATTCAGTACTTC. V is TRBV18 and J is TRBJ2-4; 7 bases align to TRBD1. The CDR3 covers 16 residues. CDR1 is KGHSH, CDR2 LQKENI, per germline. V lost 6 bases to trimming and J lost 10 bases; unmatched junction nucleotides: 18.

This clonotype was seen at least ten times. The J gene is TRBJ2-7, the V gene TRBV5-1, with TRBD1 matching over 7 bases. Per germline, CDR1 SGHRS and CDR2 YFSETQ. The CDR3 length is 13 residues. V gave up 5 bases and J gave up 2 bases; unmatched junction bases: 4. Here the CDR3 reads CASRPGTAYEQYF. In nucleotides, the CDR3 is TGCGCCAGCAGACCAGGGACAGCCTACGAGCAGTACTTC.

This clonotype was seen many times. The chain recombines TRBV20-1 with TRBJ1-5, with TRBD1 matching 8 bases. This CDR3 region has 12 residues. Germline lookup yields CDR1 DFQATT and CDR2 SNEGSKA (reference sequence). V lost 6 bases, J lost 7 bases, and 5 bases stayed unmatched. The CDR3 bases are TGCAGTGCCGGACAGGGCGGCCAGCCCCAGCATTTT. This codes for CSAGQGGQPQHF.

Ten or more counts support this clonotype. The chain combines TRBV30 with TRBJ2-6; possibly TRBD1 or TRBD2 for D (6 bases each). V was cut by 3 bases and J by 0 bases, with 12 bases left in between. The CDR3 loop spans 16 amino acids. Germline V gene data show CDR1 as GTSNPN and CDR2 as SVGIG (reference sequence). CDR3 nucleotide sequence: TGTGCCTGGAGGGGGGGACAACTCTCTGGGGCCAACGTCCTGACTTTC. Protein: CAWRGGQLSGANVLTF.

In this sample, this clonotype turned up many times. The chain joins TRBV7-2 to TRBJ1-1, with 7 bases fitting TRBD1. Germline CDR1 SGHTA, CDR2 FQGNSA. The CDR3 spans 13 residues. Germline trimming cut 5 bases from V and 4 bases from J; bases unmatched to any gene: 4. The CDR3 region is CASSDRAGTEAFF. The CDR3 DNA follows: TGTGCCAGCAGCGACAGGGCTGGCACTGAAGCTTTCTTT.